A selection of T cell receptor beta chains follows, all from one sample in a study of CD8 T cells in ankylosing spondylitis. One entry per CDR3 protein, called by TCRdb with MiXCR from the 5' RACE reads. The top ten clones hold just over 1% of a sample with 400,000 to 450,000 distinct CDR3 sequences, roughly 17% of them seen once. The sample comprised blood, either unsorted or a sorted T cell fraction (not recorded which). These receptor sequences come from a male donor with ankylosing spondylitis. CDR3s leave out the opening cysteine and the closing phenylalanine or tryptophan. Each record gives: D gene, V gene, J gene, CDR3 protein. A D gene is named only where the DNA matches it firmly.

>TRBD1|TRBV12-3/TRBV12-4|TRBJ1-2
ASSRDRVLSYT
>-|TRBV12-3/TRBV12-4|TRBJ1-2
ASSDARDDYYGYT
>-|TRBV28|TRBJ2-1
ASSFHEQF
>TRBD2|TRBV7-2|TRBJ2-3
ASSFRREGRRADTQY
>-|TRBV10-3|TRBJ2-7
ATSSSGQTYEQY
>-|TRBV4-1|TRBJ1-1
ASSRRGDTEAF
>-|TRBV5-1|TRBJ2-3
ASSLESRNPDTQY
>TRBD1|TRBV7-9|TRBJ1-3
ASSFRTGGSGNTIY
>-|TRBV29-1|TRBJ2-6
SVPVSGANVLT
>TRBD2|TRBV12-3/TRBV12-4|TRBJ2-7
ASSVGLAGFYSYEQY
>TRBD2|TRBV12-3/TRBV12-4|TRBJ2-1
ASTPLGAGRNEQF
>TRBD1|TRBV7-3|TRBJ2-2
ASSPLIIPRTGNTGELF
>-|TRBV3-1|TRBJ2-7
ASSQVAGTPYEQY
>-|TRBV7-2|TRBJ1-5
ASSLKDQPQH
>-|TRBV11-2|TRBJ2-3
ASSLGPRGGPRSVPTDTQY
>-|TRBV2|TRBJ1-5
ASSEGGYSNQPQH
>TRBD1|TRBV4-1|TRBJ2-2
ASSQERAGGNTGELF
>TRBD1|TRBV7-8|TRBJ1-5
ASSLDNIQGARNQPQH
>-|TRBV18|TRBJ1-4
ASSPPGVVEKLF
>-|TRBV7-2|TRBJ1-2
ASSSNRQYGYT
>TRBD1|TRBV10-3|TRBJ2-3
AISESQGTQY
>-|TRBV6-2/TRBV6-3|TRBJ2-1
ASRRLGAPNEQF
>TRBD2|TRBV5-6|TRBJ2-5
ASIPGGGRNQETQY
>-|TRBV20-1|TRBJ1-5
SASPGRDDQPQH
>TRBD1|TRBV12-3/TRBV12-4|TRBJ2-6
ASSNQTGAGANVLT
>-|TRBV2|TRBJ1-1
ASIFGQNTEAF
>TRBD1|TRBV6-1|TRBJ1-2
ASTKGGTGNGYT
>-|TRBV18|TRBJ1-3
ASSPQGGESGNTIY
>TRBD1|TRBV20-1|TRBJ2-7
SARGGFLGEQY
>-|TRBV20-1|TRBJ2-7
SASQAYEQY
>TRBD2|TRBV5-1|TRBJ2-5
ASSSGLAGASQETQY
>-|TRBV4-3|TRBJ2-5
ASSQDFGETQY
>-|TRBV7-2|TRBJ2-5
ASSAFETQY
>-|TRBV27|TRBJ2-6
ASRSWNSGANVLT
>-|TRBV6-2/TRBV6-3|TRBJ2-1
ASRPARSSVYNEQF
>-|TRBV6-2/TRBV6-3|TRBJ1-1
ASSYGVPEAF
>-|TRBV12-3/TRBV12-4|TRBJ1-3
ASRREGVGGNTIY
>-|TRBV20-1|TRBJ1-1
SASVFTANTEAF
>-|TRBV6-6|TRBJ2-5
ASSYRDSETQY
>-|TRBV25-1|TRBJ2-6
ASSVAGANVLT
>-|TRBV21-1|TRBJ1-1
ASSDAGGPEAF
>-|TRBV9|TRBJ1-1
ASSVDFGGRAF
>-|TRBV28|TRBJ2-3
ASRKGPPTDTQY
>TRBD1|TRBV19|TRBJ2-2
ASSIGNRGSGELF
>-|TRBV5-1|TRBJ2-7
ASSLGTTSYEQY
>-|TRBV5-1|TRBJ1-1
ASSSQGHTEAF
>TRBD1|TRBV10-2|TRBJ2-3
TTRYRGGTDTQY
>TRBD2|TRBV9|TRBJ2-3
ASSVAGGAGGFSDTQY
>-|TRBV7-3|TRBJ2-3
ASSLDPPATQY
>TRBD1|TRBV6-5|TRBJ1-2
ASSYGTGKHGYT